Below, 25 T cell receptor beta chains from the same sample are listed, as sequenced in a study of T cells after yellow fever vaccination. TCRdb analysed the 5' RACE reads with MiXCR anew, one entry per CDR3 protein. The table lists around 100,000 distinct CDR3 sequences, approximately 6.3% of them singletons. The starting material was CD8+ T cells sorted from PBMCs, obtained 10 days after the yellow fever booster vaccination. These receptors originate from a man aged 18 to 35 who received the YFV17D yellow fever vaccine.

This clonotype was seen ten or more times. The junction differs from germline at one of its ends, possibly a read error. This CDR3 reads CATRDLRGQFF. The CDR3, as DNA: TGTGCCACCAGGGATTTGCGAGGGCAGTTCTTC. The V gene is TRBV24-1, the J gene TRBJ2-1, with D unclear. This CDR3 contains 11 residues. Per germline, CDR1 KGHDR and CDR2 SFDVKD.

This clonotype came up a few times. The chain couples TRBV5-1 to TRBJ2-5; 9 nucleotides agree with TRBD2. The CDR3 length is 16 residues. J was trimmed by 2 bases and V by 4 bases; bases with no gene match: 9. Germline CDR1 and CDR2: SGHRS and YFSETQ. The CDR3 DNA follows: TGCGCCAGCAGCACGGTTTGGCGGGGGGGTCAAGAGACCCAGTACTTC. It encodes CASSTVWRGGQETQYF.

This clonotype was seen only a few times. CDR3 amino acids: CASCRVSRPQHF. The CDR3, as DNA: TGTGCCAGCTGCAGGGTATCGAGGCCCCAGCATTTT. The chain carries TRBV12-3 or TRBV12-4 and TRBJ1-5; D possibly corresponds to TRBD1 (5 bases). The V and J ends lost 8 bases and 9 bases respectively, with 14 bases between them. The CDR3 has 12 residues.

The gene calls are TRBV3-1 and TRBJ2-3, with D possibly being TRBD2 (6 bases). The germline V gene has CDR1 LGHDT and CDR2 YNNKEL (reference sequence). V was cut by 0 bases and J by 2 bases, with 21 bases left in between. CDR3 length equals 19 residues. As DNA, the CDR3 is TGTGCCAGCAGCCAAGATGCGGGGTGGACTTATCATGACACAGATACGCAGTATTTT. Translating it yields CASSQDAGWTYHDTDTQYF.

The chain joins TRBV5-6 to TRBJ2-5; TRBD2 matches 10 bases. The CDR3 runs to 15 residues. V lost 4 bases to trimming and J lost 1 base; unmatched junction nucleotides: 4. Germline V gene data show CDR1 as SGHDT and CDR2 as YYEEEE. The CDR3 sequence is CASSPSGGVQETQYF. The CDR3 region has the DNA TGTGCCAGCAGCCCGAGCGGGGGGGTCCAAGAGACCCAGTACTTC.

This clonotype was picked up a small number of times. The CDR3 sequence is CASSQDLSLLRDTQYF. In nucleotides, the CDR3 is TGTGCCAGCAGCCAAGATCTAAGCCTCCTTAGGGATACGCAGTATTTT. This chain connects TRBV4-2 to TRBJ2-3; D is unresolved. CDR3 length: 16 residues. The germline V and J ends were trimmed by 0 bases and 6 bases, with 16 bases remaining between them. Germline CDR1 and CDR2: LGHNA and YNFKEQ.

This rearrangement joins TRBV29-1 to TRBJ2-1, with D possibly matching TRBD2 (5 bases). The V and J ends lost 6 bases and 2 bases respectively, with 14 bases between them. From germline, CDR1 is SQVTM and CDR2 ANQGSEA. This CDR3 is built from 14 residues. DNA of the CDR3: TGCAGCGTCGAGGGTCTGGGAACCTACAATGAGCAGTTCTTC. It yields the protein CSVEGLGTYNEQFF.

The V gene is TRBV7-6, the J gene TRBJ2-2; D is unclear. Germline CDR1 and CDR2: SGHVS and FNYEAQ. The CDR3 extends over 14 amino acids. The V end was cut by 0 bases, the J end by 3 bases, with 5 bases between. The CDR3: CASSLAWDTGELFF. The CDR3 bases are TGTGCCAGCAGCTTAGCCTGGGACACCGGGGAGCTGTTTTTT.

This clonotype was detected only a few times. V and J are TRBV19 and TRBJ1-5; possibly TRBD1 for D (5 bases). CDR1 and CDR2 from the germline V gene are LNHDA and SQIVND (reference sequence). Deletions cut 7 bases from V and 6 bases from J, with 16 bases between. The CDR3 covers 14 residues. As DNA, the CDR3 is TGTGCCAGTACCCACCCCGAGGGGCCTCAGCCCCAGCATTTT. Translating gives CASTHPEGPQPQHF.

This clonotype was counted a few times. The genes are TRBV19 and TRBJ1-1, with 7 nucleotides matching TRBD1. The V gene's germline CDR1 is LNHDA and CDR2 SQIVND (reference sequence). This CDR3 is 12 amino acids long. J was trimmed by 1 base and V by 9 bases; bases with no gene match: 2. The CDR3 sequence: CASRDRNTEAFF. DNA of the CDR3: TGTGCCAGCAGGGACAGGAACACTGAAGCTTTCTTT. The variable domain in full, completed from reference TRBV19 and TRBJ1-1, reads DGGITQSPKYLFRKEGQNVTLSCEQNLNHDAMYWYRQDPGQGLRLIYYSQIVNDFQKGDIAEGYSVSREKKESFPLTVTSAQKNPTAFYLCASRDRNTEAFFGQGTRLTVV.

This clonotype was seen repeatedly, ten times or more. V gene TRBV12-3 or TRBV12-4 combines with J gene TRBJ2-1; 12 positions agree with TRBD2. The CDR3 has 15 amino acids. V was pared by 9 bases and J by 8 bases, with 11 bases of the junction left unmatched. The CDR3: CASNPSGGAIDEQFF. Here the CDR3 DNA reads TGTGCCAGTAACCCTAGCGGGGGGGCCATCGATGAGCAGTTCTTC.

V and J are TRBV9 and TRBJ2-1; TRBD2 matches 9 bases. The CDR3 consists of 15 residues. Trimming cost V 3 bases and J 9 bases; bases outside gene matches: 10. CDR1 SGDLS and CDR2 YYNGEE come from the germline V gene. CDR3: CASSESGGGASEQFF. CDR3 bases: TGTGCCAGCAGCGAGTCTGGCGGGGGGGCATCTGAGCAGTTCTTC.

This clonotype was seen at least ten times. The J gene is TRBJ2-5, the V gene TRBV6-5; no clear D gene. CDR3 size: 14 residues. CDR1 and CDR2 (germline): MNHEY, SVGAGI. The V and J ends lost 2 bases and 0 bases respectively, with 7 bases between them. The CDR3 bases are TGTGCCAGCAGTTACGGCTCGAACCAAGAGACCCAGTACTTC. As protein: CASSYGSNQETQYF.

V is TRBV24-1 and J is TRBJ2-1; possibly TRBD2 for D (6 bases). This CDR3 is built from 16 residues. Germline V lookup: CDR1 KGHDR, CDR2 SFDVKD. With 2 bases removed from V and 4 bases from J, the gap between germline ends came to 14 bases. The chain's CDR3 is CATSDSRDWDYNEQFF. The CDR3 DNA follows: TGTGCCACCAGTGATTCACGGGACTGGGATTACAATGAGCAGTTCTTC.

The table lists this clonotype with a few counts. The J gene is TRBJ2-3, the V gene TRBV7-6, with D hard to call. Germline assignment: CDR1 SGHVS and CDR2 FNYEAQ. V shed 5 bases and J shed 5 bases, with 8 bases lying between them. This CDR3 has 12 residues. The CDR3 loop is CASSPVGDTQYF. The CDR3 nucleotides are TGTGCCAGCAGCCCCGTGGGAGATACGCAGTATTTT.

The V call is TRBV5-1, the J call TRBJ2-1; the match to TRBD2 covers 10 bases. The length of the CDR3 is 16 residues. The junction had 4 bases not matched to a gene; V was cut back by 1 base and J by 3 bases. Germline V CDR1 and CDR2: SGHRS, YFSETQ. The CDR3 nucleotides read TGCGCCAGCAGCTTGCGACTAGCGGGCGTCTACAATGAGCAGTTCTTC. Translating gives CASSLRLAGVYNEQFF.

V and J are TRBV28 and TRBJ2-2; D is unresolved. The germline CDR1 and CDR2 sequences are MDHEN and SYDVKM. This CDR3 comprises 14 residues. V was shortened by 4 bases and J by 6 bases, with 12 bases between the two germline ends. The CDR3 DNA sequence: TGTGCCAGCAGTTCGGTGAAGAAATCCGGGGAGCTGTTTTTT. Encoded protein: CASSSVKKSGELFF. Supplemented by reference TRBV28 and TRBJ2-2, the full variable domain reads DVKVTQSSRYLVKRTGEKVFLECVQDMDHENMFWYRQDPGLGLRLIYFSYDVKMKEKGDIPEGYSVSREKKERFSLILESASTNQTSMYLCASSSVKKSGELFFGEGSRLTVL.

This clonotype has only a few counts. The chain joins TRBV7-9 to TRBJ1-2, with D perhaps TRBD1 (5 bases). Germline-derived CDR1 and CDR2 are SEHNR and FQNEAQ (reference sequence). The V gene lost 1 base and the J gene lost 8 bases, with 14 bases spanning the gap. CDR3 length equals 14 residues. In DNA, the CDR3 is TGTGCCAGCAGCTTAGGCGGGGGTCCAGGCGGCTACACCTTC. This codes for CASSLGGGPGGYTF.

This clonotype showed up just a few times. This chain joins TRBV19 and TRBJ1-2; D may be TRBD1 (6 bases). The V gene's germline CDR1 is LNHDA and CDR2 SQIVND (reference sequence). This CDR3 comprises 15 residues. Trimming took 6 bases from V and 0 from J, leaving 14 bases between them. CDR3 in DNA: TGTGCCAGTAGATGGGGACATTCGGCTAACTATGGCTACACCTTC. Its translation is CASRWGHSANYGYTF.

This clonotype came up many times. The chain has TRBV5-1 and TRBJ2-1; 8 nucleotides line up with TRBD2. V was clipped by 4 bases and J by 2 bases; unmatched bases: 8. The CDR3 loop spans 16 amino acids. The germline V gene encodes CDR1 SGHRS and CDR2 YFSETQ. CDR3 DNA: TGCGCCAGCAGCCCCGGTCCGGGGGGGCCCTACAATGAGCAGTTCTTC. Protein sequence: CASSPGPGGPYNEQFF.

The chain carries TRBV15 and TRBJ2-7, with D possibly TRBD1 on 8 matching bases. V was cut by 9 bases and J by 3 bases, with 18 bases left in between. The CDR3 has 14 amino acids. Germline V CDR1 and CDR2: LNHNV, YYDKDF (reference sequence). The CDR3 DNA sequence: TGTGCCACTAAACCGACAGGGGACTACTACGAGCAGTACGTC. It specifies CATKPTGDYYEQYV.

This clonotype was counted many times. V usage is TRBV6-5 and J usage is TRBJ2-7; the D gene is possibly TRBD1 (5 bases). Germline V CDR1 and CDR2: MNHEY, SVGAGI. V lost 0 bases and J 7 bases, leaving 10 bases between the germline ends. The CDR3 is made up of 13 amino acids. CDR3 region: CASSYSPQGEQYF. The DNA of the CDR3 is TGTGCCAGCAGTTACTCACCGCAGGGTGAGCAGTACTTC.

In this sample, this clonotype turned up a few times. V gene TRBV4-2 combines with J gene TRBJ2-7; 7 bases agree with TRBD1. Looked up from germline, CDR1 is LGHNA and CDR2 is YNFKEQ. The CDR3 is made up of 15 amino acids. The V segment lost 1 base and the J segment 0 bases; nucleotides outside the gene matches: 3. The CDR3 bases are TGTGCCAGCAGCCAAGGGTCAGGGGGCTCCTACGAGCAGTACGTC. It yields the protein CASSQGSGGSYEQYV.

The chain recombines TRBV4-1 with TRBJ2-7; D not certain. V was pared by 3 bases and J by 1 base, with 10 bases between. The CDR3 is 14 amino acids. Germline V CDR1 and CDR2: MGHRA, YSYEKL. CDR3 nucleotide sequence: TGCGCCAGCAGCCAGACGTCTTCTTCCTACGAGCAGTACTTC. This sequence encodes CASSQTSSSYEQYF.

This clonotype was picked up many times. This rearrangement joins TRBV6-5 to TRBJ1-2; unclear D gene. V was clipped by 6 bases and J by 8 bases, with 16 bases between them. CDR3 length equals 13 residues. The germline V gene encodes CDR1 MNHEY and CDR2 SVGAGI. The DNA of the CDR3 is TGTGCCAGCAGGGCCTTTCAGGCTGGAGGCTACACCTTC. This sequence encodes CASRAFQAGGYTF.